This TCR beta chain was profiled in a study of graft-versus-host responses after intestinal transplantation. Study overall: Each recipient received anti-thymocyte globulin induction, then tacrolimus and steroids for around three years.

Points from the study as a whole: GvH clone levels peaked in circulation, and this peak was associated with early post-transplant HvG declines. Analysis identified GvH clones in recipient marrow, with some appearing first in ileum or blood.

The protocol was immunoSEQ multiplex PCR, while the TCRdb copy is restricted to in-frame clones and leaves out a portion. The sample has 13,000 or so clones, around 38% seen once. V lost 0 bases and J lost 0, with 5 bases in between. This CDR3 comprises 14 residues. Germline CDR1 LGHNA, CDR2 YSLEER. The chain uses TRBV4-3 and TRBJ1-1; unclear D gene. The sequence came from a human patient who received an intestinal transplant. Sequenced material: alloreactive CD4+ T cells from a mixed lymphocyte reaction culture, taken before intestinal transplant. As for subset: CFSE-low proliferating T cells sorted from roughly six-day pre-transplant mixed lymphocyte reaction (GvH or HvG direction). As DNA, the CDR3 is TGCGCCAGCAGCCAAGACCCTATGAACACTGAAGCTTTCTTT. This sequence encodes CASSQDPMNTEAFF.